The 2 T cell receptor beta chains below were found in one sample sequenced in a study of blood T cell repertoires in COVID-19. This table comes from immunoSEQ multiplex PCR, and its TCRdb copy is limited to in-frame clones, with some not included. The sample carries roughly 50,000 clones, over 70% recorded once. The sequenced sample was peripheral blood. The receptors were gathered from a man aged 45-60 years with acute or convalescent COVID-19.

The chain combines TRBV7-9 with TRBJ2-7; 8 bases align to TRBD1. The CDR3 loop spans 14 amino acids. With V trimmed by 5 bases and J by 2 bases, 5 bases remained unmatched. Germline-derived CDR1 and CDR2 are SEHNR and FQNEAQ (reference sequence). The CDR3 DNA is TGTGCCAGCAGCCCGCGACAGGGGCCCTACGAGCAGTACTTC. Amino acid sequence: CASSPRQGPYEQYF.

This clone was counted between two and nine times. The chain has TRBV29-1 and TRBJ1-2; 8 positions match TRBD1. V shed 7 bases and J 7 bases; nucleotides not matched to a gene: 17. Germline V CDR1 and CDR2: SQVTM, ANQGSEA. The CDR3 runs to 15 residues. The CDR3 coding sequence is TGCAGCGCCACAGGACAGGGCCCCGCGCAAGTTGGCTACACCTTC. Translated, it gives CSATGQGPAQVGYTF. Filled out from reference TRBV29-1 and TRBJ1-2, the complete variable domain reads SAVISQKPSRDICQRGTSLTIQCQVDSQVTMMFWYRQQPGQSLTLIATANQGSEATYESGFVIDKFPISRPNLTFSTLTVSNMSPEDSSIYLCSATGQGPAQVGYTFGSGTRLTVV.